This TCR beta chain was recorded in a study of blood T cells in healthy people across ages. Germline assignment: CDR1 SGHAT and CDR2 FQNNGV. The CDR3 runs to 14 residues. V lost 7 bases to trimming and J lost 2 bases; unmatched junction nucleotides: 5. A second PCR, run for about 7 to 11 cycles, used a sample-barcoded 5' primer plus a J-beta primer mix. TCRdb recomputed calls from the 5' RACE reads with MiXCR, one row per CDR3 protein. The table shows 600,000 to 850,000 distinct CDR3 sequences, with 20% to 25% occurring only once. There are a few counts of this clonotype. As yet, its antigen is unknown. Study outcomes and limitations: What prevented conclusive comparison of naive and antigen-experienced cells was that PBMCs were unsorted.

Another study also made use of these data, one on T cells of mothers and their children.

Sample: blood. The sequence was obtained from a boy aged 10-17 years in good health. This chain connects TRBV11-2 to TRBJ2-7; 10 positions match TRBD1. In nucleotides, the CDR3 is TGTGCCAGCAACGGACAGGGGGGGACCTACGAGCAGTACTTC. Protein: CASNGQGGTYEQYF.